The clone carrying this T cell receptor beta chain appeared a few times. The germline gives CDR1 SGDLS, CDR2 YYNGEE. The CDR3 spans 14 residues. Trimming at V came to 4 bases and at J to 8 bases, leaving 3 bases not matched to a gene. TCRdb recomputed calls from the RT-PCR reads with MiXCR, one row per CDR3 protein. The data contain about 570,000 distinct CDR3 sequences, 10% to 12% of them singletons. The data were obtained in a study of response to subunit inactivated influenza vaccine. Another study also made use of these data, one on T cells expressing NK-cell markers. Per that study: Libraries used 5'RACE template switching adding universal primer site and UMIs. Cells sorted as CD3+CD56+NKG2C+, CD3+CD56+NKG2C- and CD3+CD56-NKG2C+ T cells supplied the TCR beta repertoires. Seven donors tested HCMV-seropositive and one tested seronegative among the eight sequenced. Anti-gamma-delta TCR antibody use in several experiments restricted sorting to alpha-beta TCR T cells. Of the CD8+ T cell pool in about 6 donors, about 1.0-8% was accounted for by dominant NKG2C+ clonotypes.

The input for sequencing was PBMCs from blood, taken on the day of vaccination. The V and J genes are TRBV9 and TRBJ2-1; 13 bases agree with TRBD2. This TCR was sampled from a man aged 50 or older who received an inactivated influenza vaccine. CDR3 sequence (DNA): TGTGCCAGCAGCCGGACTAGCGGGGGTTATGAGCAGTTCTTC. Translated, it gives CASSRTSGGYEQFF.